Listed below are T cell receptor beta chains from one sample, sequenced in a study of T cells after yellow fever vaccination. MiXCR, run by TCRdb on the 5' RACE reads, gives a single entry per CDR3 protein. In the table there are hundreds of thousands of distinct CDR3 sequences, more than 3% of which are singletons. The sample was PBMCs, taken on the day of the yellow fever booster vaccination. The receptor source for this set is a man between 18 and 29 years old who received the YFV17D yellow fever vaccine. Both conserved end residues are part of each CDR3. A D gene is named only where the DNA matches it firmly. Some rows have no size entry. The others give once, few or many, or a class for an expanded clone.

>TRBJ1-6|NA|few|TRBV7-2
TGTGCCAGCAGCTTAAGTAAAGGGGCTAATTCACCCCTCCACTTT
CASSLSKGANSPLHF
>TRBJ2-1|TRBD2|many|TRBV7-8
TGTGCCAGCAGCCGCAGGGTAGCGGGGGGCCTCAACAATGAGCAGTTCTTC
CASSRRVAGGLNNEQFF
>TRBJ2-1|TRBD2|few|TRBV19
TGTGCCAGTAGACCGAGCGGGGGATCCTACAATGAGCAGTTCTTC
CASRPSGGSYNEQFF
>TRBJ2-1|NA|many|TRBV13
TGTGCCAGCAGCTTAGGTGGACGCGAGCAGTTCTTC
CASSLGGREQFF
>TRBJ1-1|NA|NA|TRBV30
TGTGCCTGGAGTGTTTCGGAGAACACTGTAGCTTTCTTT
CAWSVSENTVAFF
>TRBJ2-5|NA|NA|TRBV5-1
TGCGCCAGCAGCTTGGGGACACAGCAAGAGACCCAGTACTTC
CASSLGTQQETQYF
>TRBJ2-1|NA|NA|TRBV11-3
TGTGCCAGCAGCTTAGCGGGGAAAGAGCAGTTCTTC
CASSLAGKEQFF
>TRBJ2-1|TRBD1|few|TRBV7-2
TGTGCCAGCAACCCACATGTCCGGGACAGGGCTTTATTCAATGAGCAGTTCTTC
CASNPHVRDRALFNEQFF
>TRBJ1-6|NA|few|TRBV5-1
TGCGCCAGCAGCTTGGCCGCTGAAGGGTTGAATTCACCCCTCCACTTT
CASSLAAEGLNSPLHF
>TRBJ1-2|NA|NA|TRBV12-3/TRBV12-4
TGTGCCTGCGACCGGGTAGGCTATGGCTACACCTTC
CACDRVGYGYTF
>TRBJ2-2|NA|NA|TRBV5-1
TGCGCCAGCAGCTTAAACAGAGAAGCAACCGGGGAGCTGTTTTTT
CASSLNREATGELFF
>TRBJ1-2|NA|many|TRBV7-9
TGTGCCAGCACCGTAGGTCTGGGATTGAACTATGGCTACACCTTC
CASTVGLGLNYGYTF
>TRBJ2-2|NA|few|TRBV19
TGTGCCAGTAGTCCCTTTAGGCGGGGGAACACCGGGGAGCTGTTTTTT
CASSPFRRGNTGELFF
>TRBJ1-2|NA|many|TRBV18
TGTGCCAGTGAAGAGGGCTATGGCTACACCTTC
CASEEGYGYTF
>TRBJ1-2|TRBD1|NA|TRBV5-1
TGCGCCAGCAGCTTCGGGACAGGGGTTCGGGGCTACACCTTC
CASSFGTGVRGYTF
>TRBJ1-4|TRBD1|many|TRBV7-2
TGTGCCAGCAGCGGGACAGGGGGCGTAGGGAAACTGTTTTTT
CASSGTGGVGKLFF
>TRBJ2-3|NA|many|TRBV6-2/TRBV6-3
TGTGCCAGCAGTGTAAAGGGGCATACGCAGTATTTT
CASSVKGHTQYF
>TRBJ2-3|NA|few|TRBV4-2
TGTGCCAGCAGCCAAGAACTAGCTACCCTCACAGATACGCAGTATTTT
CASSQELATLTDTQYF
>TRBJ2-3|TRBD1|many|TRBV20-1
TGCAGTGCTAGGAGAGCTGCAGGGGGAGATACGCAGTATTTT
CSARRAAGGDTQYF
>TRBJ1-2|NA|NA|TRBV18
TGTGCCAGCTCACCACCAAACGAGGAGGATGGCTACACCTTC
CASSPPNEEDGYTF
>TRBJ2-7|TRBD1|many|TRBV25-1
TGTGCCAGCAGTGAAGGTAACAGGGGGGTGTACGAGCAGTACTTC
CASSEGNRGVYEQYF
>TRBJ2-3|NA|many|TRBV7-9
TGTGCCAGCAGCCCCTTGGTGGCCTACACAGATACGCAGTATTTT
CASSPLVAYTDTQYF
>TRBJ2-1|NA|few|TRBV25-1
TGTGCCTTTGGGACGGGGTCTGAGCAGTTCTTC
CAFGTGSEQFF
>TRBJ1-3|NA|many|TRBV7-9
TGTGCCAGCAGCGATCCGGGATCGGGGGGAAACACCATATATTTT
CASSDPGSGGNTIYF
>TRBJ1-5|NA|NA|TRBV4-1
TGCGCCAGCAGCCTCACGGGACTCCCTTCGGTGGGCAATCAGCCCCAGCATTTT
CASSLTGLPSVGNQPQHF
>TRBJ2-1|TRBD2|many|TRBV6-2/TRBV6-3
TGTGCCAGCAGTTGGGGGACTAGCGCAAGTGAGCAGTTCTTC
CASSWGTSASEQFF
>TRBJ1-3|TRBD1|few|TRBV4-1
TGCGCCAGCAGCGAGCCGGGACAGGGGGTTCGTGGAAACACCATATATTTT
CASSEPGQGVRGNTIYF
>TRBJ2-4|NA|many|TRBV11-1
TGTGCCAGCAGCTCAGCGGCCAAAAACATTCAGTACTTC
CASSSAAKNIQYF
>TRBJ2-2|NA|few|TRBV18
TGTGCCAGCTCACCACTTATCAGGGCCGGGGAGCTGTTTTTT
CASSPLIRAGELFF
>TRBJ1-1|NA|few|TRBV15
TGTGCCACCAGCTTGGACAACACTGAAGCTTTCTTT
CATSLDNTEAFF
>TRBJ2-2|TRBD2|few|TRBV4-1
TGCGCCAGCAGCCAATTTAGCGGGGAGAGCACCGGGGAGCTGTTTTTT
CASSQFSGESTGELFF
>TRBJ2-2|NA|many|TRBV5-1
TGCGCCAGCAGTTTTGCCACCGGGGAGCTGTTTTTT
CASSFATGELFF
>TRBJ1-5|NA|NA|TRBV19
TGTGCCAGTAGTATACAACTCCATCAGCCCCAGCATTTT
CASSIQLHQPQHF
>TRBJ2-5|TRBD1|NA|TRBV5-6
TGTGCCAGCAGCTCGCAGGGGGTCCAAGAGACCCAGTACTTC
CASSSQGVQETQYF
>TRBJ1-4|NA|NA|TRBV7-8
TGTGCCAGCAGGGATAGAGGACGGTACGGCGAAAAACTGTTTTTT
CASRDRGRYGEKLFF
>TRBJ2-1|NA|NA|TRBV5-1
TGCGCCAGCAGCTTGGTGTGGGGTTTACAGGGAAGTGAGCAGTTCTTC
CASSLVWGLQGSEQFF
>TRBJ2-1|NA|many|TRBV20-1
TGCAGTGCTATTCACAGGGGGGGTAGCTCCTACAATGAGCAGTTCTTC
CSAIHRGGSSYNEQFF
>TRBJ2-1|TRBD1|few|TRBV7-8
TGTGCCAGCAGCTTAGTACAGGGGCGCCCCTACAATGAGCAGTTCTTC
CASSLVQGRPYNEQFF
>TRBJ2-7|TRBD2|NA|TRBV20-1
TGCAGTGCTAGTCGGCCTAGCGGCTCCTACGAGCAGTACTTC
CSASRPSGSYEQYF
>TRBJ2-2|TRBD1|many|TRBV5-1
TGCGCCAGCAGCTTTTCGACAGGGGGCTTCACCGGGGAGCTGTTTTTT
CASSFSTGGFTGELFF
>TRBJ2-4|NA|NA|TRBV11-2
TGTGCCAGCAGCTTAGATCACGCCCGAGCCCTCATTCAGTACTTC
CASSLDHARALIQYF
>TRBJ2-4|TRBD1|many|TRBV12-3/TRBV12-4
TGTGCCAGCAGACGACAGGGAGAGGCCAAAAACATTCAGTACTTC
CASRRQGEAKNIQYF
>TRBJ1-1|NA|many|TRBV7-3
TGTGCCAGCAGGTCGCGGGGGGCCGACACTGAAGCTTTCTTT
CASRSRGADTEAFF
>TRBJ2-7|NA|many|TRBV5-1
TGCGCCAGCAGCCTGGGGACCTCTCCGGGTGCATCCTACGAGCAGTACTTC
CASSLGTSPGASYEQYF
>TRBJ2-1|TRBD2|NA|TRBV6-1
TGTGCCAGCAGTGAAAGGCTAGCGGGGGCTAAGACTGAGCAGTTCTTC
CASSERLAGAKTEQFF
>TRBJ1-3|NA|many|TRBV3-1
TGTGCCAGCAGCCAAGAAACGATTGGAAACACCATATATTTT
CASSQETIGNTIYF
>TRBJ1-6|TRBD1|few|TRBV29-1
TGCAGCGTTCGGGACAGGCGGAATTCACCCCTCCACTTT
CSVRDRRNSPLHF
>TRBJ1-5|NA|many|TRBV5-5
TGTGCCAGCAGCTTGGTGATCGGGTGGCAGGACTATAGCAATCAGCCCCAGCATTTT
CASSLVIGWQDYSNQPQHF